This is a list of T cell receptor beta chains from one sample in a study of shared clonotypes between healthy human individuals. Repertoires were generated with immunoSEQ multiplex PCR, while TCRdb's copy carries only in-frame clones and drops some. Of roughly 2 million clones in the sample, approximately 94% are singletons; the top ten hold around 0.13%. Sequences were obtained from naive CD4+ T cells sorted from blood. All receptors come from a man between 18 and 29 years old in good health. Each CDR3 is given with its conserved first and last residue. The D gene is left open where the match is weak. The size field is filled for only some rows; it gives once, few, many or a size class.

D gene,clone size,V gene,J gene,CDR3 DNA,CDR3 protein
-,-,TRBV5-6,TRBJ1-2,TGTGCCAGCAGCTTGAACCCAGGGGACGGCTACACCTTC,CASSLNPGDGYTF
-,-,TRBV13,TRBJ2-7,TGTGCCAGCAGCCCCTACAGGGCTCTTGTCGACGAGCAGTACTTC,CASSPYRALVDEQYF
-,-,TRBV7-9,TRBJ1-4,TGTGCCAGCAGCTTTGAAGGAGGCCGTAATGAAAAACTGTTTTTT,CASSFEGGRNEKLFF
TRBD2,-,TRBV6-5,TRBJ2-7,TGTGCCAGCAGAGGCCCGGGGGGTTACGAGCAGTACTTC,CASRGPGGYEQYF
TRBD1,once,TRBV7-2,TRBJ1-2,TGTGCCAGCAGCTCCCAACAGGGGCTGCCCTATGGCTACACCTTC,CASSSQQGLPYGYTF
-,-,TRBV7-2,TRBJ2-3,TGTGCCAGCAGCTTAGAGACAAACGCAGATACGCAGTATTTT,CASSLETNADTQYF
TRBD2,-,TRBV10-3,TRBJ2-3,TGTGCCATCAGTGAGTCAAGCGGGGGGGCGACAGATACGCAGTATTTT,CAISESSGGATDTQYF
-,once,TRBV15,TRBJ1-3,TGTGCCACCAGCTCTCCCCTTGGAAACACCATATATTTT,CATSSPLGNTIYF
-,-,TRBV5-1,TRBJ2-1,TGCGCCAGCAGCTTGGGGGCTACTAGCAATGAGCAGTTCTTC,CASSLGATSNEQFF
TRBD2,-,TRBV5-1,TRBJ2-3,TGCGCCAGCAGCTTGGCCGGGGGGTCGGGTACGCAGTATTTT,CASSLAGGSGTQYF
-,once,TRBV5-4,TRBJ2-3,TGTGCCAGCAGCTTGGCAAGCACAGATACGCAGTATTTT,CASSLASTDTQYF
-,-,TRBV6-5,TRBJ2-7,TGTGCCAGCAGTGGAATAGCCGAGCAGTACTTC,CASSGIAEQYF
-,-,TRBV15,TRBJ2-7,TGTGCCACCAGCAGGATAGACTCAGGGGTAAGGGAGCAGTACTTC,CATSRIDSGVREQYF
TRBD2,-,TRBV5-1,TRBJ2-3,TGCGCCAGCAGCTGGGGAGGGAGTGCAGATACGCAGTATTTT,CASSWGGSADTQYF
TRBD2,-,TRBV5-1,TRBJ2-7,TGCGCCAGCAGCCAGAGCGGGGGGGAGATCGAGCAGTACTTC,CASSQSGGEIEQYF
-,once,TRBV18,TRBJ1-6,TGTGCCAGCTCACCCTATGCGGGTTCACCCCTCCACTTT,CASSPYAGSPLHF
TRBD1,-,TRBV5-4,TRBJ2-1,TGTGCCAGCAGCTTCGACAGGGGGAACAATGAGCAGTTCTTC,CASSFDRGNNEQFF
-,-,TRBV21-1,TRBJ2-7,TGTGCCAGCAATAGGCGAAGGGGGCCTTACGAGCAGTACTTC,CASNRRRGPYEQYF
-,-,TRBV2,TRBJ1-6,TGTGCCAGCAGTGAAGATGTGTATTCACCCCTCCACTTT,CASSEDVYSPLHF
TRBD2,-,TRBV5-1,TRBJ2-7,TGCGCCAGCAGTCCTAGCGGGGGGGCCATAGTATACGAGCAGTACTTC,CASSPSGGAIVYEQYF
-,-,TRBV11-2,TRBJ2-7,TGTGCCAGCAGCCCATTGGGGGTCCCCACCTACGAGCAGTACTTC,CASSPLGVPTYEQYF
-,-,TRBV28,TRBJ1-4,TGTGCCAGCAACTCGGGAGAAAAACTGTTTTTT,CASNSGEKLFF
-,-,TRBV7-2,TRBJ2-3,TGTGCCAGCAGCTTGACGGCAGATACGCAGTATTTT,CASSLTADTQYF
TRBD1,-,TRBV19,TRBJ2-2,TGTGCCAGTAGTATCCACAAGGACAGGGATAACACCGGGGAGCTGTTTTTT,CASSIHKDRDNTGELFF
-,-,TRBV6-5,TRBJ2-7,TGTGCCAGCAGTTACGGGGGGCAGGGAAGCTACGAGCAGTACTTC,CASSYGGQGSYEQYF
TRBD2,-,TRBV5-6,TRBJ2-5,TGTGCCAGCAGCTTGACAGCGGGGGGCCAAGAGACCCAGTACTTC,CASSLTAGGQETQYF
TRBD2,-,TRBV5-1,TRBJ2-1,TGCGCCAGCAGCTTCTCGAGCGGGAGATCCTACAATGAGCAGTTCTTC,CASSFSSGRSYNEQFF
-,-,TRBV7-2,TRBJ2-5,TGTGCCAGCAGGGCCCGCTTAACCTCAGAGACCCAGTACTTC,CASRARLTSETQYF
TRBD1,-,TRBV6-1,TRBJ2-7,TGTGCCAGCAGTGAACACAGGGGCGCCTACGAGCAGTACTTC,CASSEHRGAYEQYF
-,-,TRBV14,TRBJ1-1,TGTGCCAGCAGCCAGAGGGAAAGGACTAACACTGAAGCTTTCTTT,CASSQRERTNTEAFF
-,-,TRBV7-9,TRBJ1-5,TGTGCCAGCAGCCCCTGGGACTCAGATCAGCCCCAGCATTTT,CASSPWDSDQPQHF
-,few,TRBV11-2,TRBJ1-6,TGTGCCAGCAGGCCAGGTTATAATTCACCCCTCCACTTT,CASRPGYNSPLHF
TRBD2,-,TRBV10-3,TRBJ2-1,TGTGCCATCAGTGAGTCGGGGACTAGGGGCAATGAGCAGTTCTTC,CAISESGTRGNEQFF
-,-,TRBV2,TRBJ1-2,TGTGCCAGCAGTGGACAGGCAAACTATGGCTACACCTTC,CASSGQANYGYTF
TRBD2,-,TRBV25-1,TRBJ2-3,TGTGCCAGCAGTCCCACTAGCGGAAGTCCCACCACAGATACGCAGTATTTT,CASSPTSGSPTTDTQYF
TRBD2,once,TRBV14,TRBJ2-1,TGTGCCAGCAGCCAAGAGTTTGGCGGGGGTGTCTACAATGAGCAGTTCTTC,CASSQEFGGGVYNEQFF
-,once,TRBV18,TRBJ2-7,TGTGCCAGCTCACAGCTGGGGCAGGGATTCGGCGAGCAGTACTTC,CASSQLGQGFGEQYF
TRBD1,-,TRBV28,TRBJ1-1,TGTGCCAGCAGTTCTATAGGGGGCCCTACCAACACTGAAGCTTTCTTT,CASSSIGGPTNTEAFF
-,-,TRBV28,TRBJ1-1,TGTGCCATCCGGGGACCTATAATGAACACTGAAGCTTTCTTT,CAIRGPIMNTEAFF
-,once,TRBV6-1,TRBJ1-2,TGTGCCAGCAATAGACGGAAGGTTGATGGCTACACCTTC,CASNRRKVDGYTF